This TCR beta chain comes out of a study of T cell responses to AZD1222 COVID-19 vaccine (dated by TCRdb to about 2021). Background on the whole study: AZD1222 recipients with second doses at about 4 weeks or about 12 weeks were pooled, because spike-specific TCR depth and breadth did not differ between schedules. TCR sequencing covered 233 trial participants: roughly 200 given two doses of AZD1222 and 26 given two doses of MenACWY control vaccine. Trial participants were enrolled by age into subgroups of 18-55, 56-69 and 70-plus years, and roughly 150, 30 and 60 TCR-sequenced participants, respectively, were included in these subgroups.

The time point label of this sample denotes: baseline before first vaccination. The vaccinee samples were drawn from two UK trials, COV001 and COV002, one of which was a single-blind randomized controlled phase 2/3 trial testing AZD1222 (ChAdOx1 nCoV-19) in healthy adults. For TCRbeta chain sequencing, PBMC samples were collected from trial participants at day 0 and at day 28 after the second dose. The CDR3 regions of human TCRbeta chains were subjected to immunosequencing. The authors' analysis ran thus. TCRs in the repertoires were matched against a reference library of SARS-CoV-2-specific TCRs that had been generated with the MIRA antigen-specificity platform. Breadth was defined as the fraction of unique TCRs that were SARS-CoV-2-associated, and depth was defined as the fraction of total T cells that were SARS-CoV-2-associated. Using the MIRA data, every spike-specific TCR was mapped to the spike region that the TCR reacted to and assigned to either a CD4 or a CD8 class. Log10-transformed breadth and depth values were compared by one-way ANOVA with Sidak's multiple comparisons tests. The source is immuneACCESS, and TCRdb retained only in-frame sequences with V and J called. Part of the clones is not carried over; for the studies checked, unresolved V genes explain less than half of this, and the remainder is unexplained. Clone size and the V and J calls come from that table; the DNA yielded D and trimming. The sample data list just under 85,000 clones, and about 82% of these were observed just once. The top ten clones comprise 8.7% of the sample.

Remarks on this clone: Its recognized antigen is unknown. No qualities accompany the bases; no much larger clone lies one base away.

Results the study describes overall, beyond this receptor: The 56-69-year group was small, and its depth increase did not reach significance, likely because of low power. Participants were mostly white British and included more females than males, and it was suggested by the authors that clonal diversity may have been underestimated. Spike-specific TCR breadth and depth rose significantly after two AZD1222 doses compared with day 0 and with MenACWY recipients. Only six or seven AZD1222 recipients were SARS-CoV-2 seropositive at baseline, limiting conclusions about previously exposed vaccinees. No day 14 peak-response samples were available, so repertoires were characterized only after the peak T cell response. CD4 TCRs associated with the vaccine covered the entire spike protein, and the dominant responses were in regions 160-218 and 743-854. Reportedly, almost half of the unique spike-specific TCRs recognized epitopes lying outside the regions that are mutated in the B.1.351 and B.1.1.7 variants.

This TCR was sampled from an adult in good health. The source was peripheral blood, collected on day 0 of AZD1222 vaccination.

The CDR3 amino acid sequence is: CASLGQGGTEAFF. In nucleotides, the sequence is TGTGCCAGCCTGGGACAGGGTGGGACTGAAGCTTTCTTT. The chain uses TRBV2 and TRBJ1-1, and TRBD1 matches 9 of the central bases. The CDR3 contains 13 residues, cysteine and phenylalanine counted. The read is trimmed to its CDR3 DNA, 39 bases read in frame from base 1. CDR1 and CDR2, per the germline V gene, are SNHLY and FYNNEI. Trimmed from V: 8 bases; trimmed from J: 5 bases; junction bases lacking a gene match: 6.